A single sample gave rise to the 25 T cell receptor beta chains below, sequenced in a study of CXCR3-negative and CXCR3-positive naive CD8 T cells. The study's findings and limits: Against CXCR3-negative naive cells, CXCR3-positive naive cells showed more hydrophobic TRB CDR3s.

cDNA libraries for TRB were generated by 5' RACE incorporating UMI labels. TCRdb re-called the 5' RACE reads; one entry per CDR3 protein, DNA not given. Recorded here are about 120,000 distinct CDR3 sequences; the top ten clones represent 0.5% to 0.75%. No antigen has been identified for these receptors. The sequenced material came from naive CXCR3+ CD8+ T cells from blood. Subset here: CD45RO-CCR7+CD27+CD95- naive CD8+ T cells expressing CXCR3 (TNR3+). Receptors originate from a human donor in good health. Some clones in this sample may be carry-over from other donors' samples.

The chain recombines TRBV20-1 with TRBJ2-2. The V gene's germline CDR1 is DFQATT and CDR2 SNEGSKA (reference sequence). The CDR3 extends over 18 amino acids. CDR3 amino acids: CSALTQQPKPENTGELFF.

This chain's CDR3 is CASSKRRQGQSNSPLHF. The chain employs TRBV21-1 and TRBJ1-6; TCRdb calls TRBD1, which cannot be checked without DNA. TRBV21-1 is annotated as a pseudogene. The CDR3 runs to 17 residues.

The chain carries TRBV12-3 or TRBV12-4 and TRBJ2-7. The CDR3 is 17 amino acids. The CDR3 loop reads CASSFSWVKRGSYEQYF.

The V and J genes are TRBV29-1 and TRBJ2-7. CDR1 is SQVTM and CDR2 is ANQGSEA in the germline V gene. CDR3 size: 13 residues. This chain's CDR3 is CSVEDIYSYEQYF.

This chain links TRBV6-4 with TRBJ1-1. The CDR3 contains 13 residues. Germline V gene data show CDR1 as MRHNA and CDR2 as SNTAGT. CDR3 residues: CASSDGENTEAFF.

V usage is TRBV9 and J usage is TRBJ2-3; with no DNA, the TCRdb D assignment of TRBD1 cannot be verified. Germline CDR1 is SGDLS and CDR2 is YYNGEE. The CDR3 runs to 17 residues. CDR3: CASSASRTGFSTDTQYF.

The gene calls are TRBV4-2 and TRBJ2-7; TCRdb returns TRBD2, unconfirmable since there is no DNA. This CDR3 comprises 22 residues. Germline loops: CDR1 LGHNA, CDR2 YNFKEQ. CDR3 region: CASSQALEADQVGTSGAYEQYF.

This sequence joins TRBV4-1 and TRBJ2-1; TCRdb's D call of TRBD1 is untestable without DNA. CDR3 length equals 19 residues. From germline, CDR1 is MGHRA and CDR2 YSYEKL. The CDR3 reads CASSQFARLQGSGGNEQFF.

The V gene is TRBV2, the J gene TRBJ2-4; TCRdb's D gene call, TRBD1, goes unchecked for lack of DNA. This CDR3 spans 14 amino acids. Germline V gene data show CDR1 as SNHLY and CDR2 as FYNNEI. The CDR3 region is CAVLTGVAKNIQYF.

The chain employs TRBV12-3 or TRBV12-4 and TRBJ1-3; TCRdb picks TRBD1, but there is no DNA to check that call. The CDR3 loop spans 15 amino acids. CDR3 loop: CASSPTGGSGNTIYF.

CDR3 amino acids: CSVEEGTGEGGNTIYF. This sequence joins TRBV29-1 and TRBJ1-3; TCRdb indicates TRBD1, and absent DNA this call remains unverified. Germline V gives CDR1 SQVTM, CDR2 ANQGSEA. The CDR3 runs 16 residues.

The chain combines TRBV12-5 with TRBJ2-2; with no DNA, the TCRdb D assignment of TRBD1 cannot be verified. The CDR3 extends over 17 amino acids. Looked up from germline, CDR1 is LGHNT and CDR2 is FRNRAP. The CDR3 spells CASGPGQSNSNTGELFF. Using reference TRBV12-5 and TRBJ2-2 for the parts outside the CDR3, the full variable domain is DARVTQTPRHKVTEMGQEVTMRCQPILGHNTVFWYRQTMMQGLELLAYFRNRAPLDDSGMPKDRFSAEMPDATLATLKIQPSEPRDSAVYFCASGPGQSNSNTGELFFGEGSRLTVL.

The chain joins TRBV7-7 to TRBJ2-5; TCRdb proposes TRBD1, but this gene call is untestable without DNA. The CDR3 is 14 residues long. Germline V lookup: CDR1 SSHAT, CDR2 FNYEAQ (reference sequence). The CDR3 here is CASSSPGGQETQYF.

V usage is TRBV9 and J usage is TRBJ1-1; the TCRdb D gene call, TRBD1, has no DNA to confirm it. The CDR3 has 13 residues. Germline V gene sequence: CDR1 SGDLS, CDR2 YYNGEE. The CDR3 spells CASSLGQGTEAFF.

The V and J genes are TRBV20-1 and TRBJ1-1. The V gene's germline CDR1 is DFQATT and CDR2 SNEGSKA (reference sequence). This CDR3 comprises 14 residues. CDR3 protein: CSAKSPSRDTEAFF.

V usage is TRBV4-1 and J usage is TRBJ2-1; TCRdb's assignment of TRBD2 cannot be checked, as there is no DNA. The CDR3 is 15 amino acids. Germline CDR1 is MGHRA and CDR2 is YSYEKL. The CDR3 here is CASSQEPSYASEQFF.

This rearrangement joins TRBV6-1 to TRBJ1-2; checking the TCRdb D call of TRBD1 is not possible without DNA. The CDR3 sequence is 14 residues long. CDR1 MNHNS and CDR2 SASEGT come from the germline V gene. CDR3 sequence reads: CASSTPPGVHGYTF.

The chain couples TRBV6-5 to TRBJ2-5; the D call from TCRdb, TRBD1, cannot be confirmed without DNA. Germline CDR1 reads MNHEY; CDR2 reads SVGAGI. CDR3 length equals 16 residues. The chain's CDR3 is CASSYSGTGVMETQYF.

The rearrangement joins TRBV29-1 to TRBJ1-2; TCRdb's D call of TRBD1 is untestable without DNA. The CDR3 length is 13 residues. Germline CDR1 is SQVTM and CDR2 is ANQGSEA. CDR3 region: CSARDRDNYGYTF.

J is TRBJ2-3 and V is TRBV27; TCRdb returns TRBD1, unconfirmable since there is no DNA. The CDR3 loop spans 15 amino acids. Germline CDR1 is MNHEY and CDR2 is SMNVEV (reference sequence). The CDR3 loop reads CASSGAPSGPDTQYF.

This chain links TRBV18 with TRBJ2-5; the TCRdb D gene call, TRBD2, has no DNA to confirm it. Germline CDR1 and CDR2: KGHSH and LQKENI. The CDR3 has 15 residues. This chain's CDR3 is CASSPAGGSGETQYF.

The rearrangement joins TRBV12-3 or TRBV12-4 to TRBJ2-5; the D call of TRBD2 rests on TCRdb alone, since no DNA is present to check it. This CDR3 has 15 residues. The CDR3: CASSLLAVYQETQYF.

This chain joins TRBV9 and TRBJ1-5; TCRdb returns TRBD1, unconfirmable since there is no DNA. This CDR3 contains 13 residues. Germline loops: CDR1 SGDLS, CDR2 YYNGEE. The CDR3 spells CASATDTNQPQHF.

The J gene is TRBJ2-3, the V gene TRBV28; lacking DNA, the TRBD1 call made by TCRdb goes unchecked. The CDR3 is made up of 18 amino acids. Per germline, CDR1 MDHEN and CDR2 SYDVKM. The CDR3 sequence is CASSFTLGAVSSTDTQYF. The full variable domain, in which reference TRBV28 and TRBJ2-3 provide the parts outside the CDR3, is DVKVTQSSRYLVKRTGEKVFLECVQDMDHENMFWYRQDPGLGLRLIYFSYDVKMKEKGDIPEGYSVSREKKERFSLILESASTNQTSMYLCASSFTLGAVSSTDTQYFGPGTRLTVL.

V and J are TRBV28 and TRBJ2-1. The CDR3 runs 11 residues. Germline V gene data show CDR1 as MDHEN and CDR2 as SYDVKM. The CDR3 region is CASSLSDGQFF.